The entry below gives a single T cell receptor beta chain sequence along with its context. As processed by the authors: Estimation of nucleated cell counts relied on the amplification of reference gene primers. Some clones are missing from TCRdb's copy, which holds only in-frame ones; the method was immunoSEQ multiplex PCR. V and J calls plus clone size are reproduced from that table; the DNA served to infer D and trimming. Of around 130,000 clones listed, around 82% are singletons. This CDR3 is built from 13 residues. The V gene's germline CDR1 is MNHEY and CDR2 SVGAGI. Trimming stripped 11 bases from V and 1 base from J, with 11 bases between. The data are from a study of blood T cell repertoires in COVID-19. Study summary: Researchers got acute and convalescent COVID-19 samples from the United States, Italy and Spain. Sources were T cells, B-cell-depleted T cells, or PBMCs; the material itself was cDNA or gDNA.

The V and J genes are TRBV6-5 and TRBJ2-2, with D perhaps TRBD1 (6 bases). This TCR came from a human donor in a cohort sampled during active COVID-19. Sequenced: peripheral blood. The CDR3 loop is CAAQGGNTGELFF. In DNA, the CDR3 is TGTGCCGCACAGGGTGGGAACACCGGGGAGCTGTTTTTT.